This T cell receptor beta chain is from a study of shared clonotypes between healthy human individuals. Remarks on this clone: Other DNA sequences in this specimen translate into the identical CDR3.

The germline V gene encodes CDR1 SGHRS and CDR2 YFSETQ. The CDR3 runs to 14 residues. Trimming took off 1 base at V and 2 bases at J, with 8 bases between the two ends. Over several immunoSEQ plates, each subset's genomic DNA was distributed in even portions. Libraries were prepared by immunoSEQ multiplex PCR; TCRdb keeps only in-frame clonotypes and omits some of them. The sample consists of approximately 2.4 million clones, almost 96% of them appearing once. This chain connects TRBV5-1 to TRBJ2-3; the D is unclear. The receptor was derived from a man between 18 and 29 years old in good health. Sequenced sample: naive CD4+ T cells sorted from blood. Noted subset: CD45RA+ positively selected. The DNA of the CDR3 is TGCGCCAGCAGCTTGAGGGCAGACACAGATACGCAGTATTTT. Translating gives CASSLRADTDTQYF.